Sequencing of this T cell receptor beta chain was carried out in a study of T-cell memory formation after mild COVID-19 listed by TCRdb under 2021. About the study as a whole: TCR sequence clusters from the two donors were found to be largely donor specific. In two donors, T-cell clones that expanded and contracted after mild COVID-19 were followed by sequencing TCRalpha and TCRbeta repertoires longitudinally. Two young, previously healthy adult volunteers made up the cohort, one male and one female. The study at large found these results: Some responding clones were detected in pre-infection memory, which suggested that pre-existing cross-reactive memory T cells had joined the SARS-CoV-2 response. The study included only a couple of mild cases, and larger cohorts that include severe cases with pre-infection samples were judged to be necessary. SARS-CoV-2 specificity of the second-wave clones peaking on day 37 was not confirmed. Contracting CD4+ clones were found mainly in CM and EM memory subsets, while CD8+ clones were enriched in EMRA. Clones contracting from day 15 to 85 had balanced CD4/CD8 phenotypes, while a second wave expanding from day 15 to 37 was biased towards CD4+.

Sequencing used an Illumina NovaSeq 6000. TCRalpha and TCRbeta cDNA libraries were built by 5'RACE with constant-segment primers, adding sample barcodes and unique molecular identifiers. Trizol reagent was used to extract RNA from every sample. Amplification of the libraries took two PCR steps, and the second step added a second sample barcode plus Illumina TruSeq adapters. The libraries were sequenced on an Illumina NovaSeq using 2 x 150 bp paired-end reads. The source study handled its data this way. Demultiplexing of reads and collapsing into UMI-guided consensus sequences were performed with migec v1.2.7. With mixcr v2.1.11, UMI consensuses were aligned to TRA and TRB V and J templates and assembled into clonotypes. A clonotype was counted as expanded or contracted only when both edgeR and NoisET called the clonotype significant, with the noise models trained on biological replicates. For edgeR calls, the thresholds were a false discovery rate-adjusted p below 0.01 and a log2 fold-change of 1. As an exploratory analysis of dynamics, max-normalized trajectories of the 1000 most abundant clonotypes were examined by PCA with hierarchical clustering. Separately sequenced CD4+ and CD8+ repertoires were used to assign the CD4 or CD8 phenotype of responding clones. The raw public data were reprocessed by TCRdb itself: fastp quality trimming at Q25, MiXCR clonotype calling, in-frame beta chains only. Each CDR3 protein gets just one entry, which takes the most common genes and DNA from the rows behind it. V and J calls and clone size were set by TCRdb, not the authors. Present in this sample are 170,000 or so distinct CDR3 sequences, roughly 31% of which were seen just once. Clones ranked in the top ten supply 12% of the sample.

V gives up 2 bases and J gives up 7 bases, and the segment between their germline ends measures 5 bases. From its cysteine to its phenylalanine, the CDR3 spans 11 amino acids. CDR3 DNA only is kept here, 33 bases in frame from base 1. Ficoll-Paque density gradient centrifugation was the method used to isolate PBMCs. In its sample, this clonotype was seen a few times. Its specific antigen is unknown. Qualities for individual bases were not recorded, and no much larger clone is one base off. Recombination linked TRBV12-3 or TRBV12-4 to TRBJ1-1, with the D gene call left open. Sequenced: PBMCs or a T cell subset sorted from them (not recorded which). The TCR sequence derives from an adult woman who had mild COVID-19 (a few samples of this study predate the infection). The sample titles of this study are shuffled in the database, so cell type and time point are left out; the donor was told from shared clones. The CDR3: CASSLRLEAFF. The bases read TGTGCCAGCAGTTTAAGGCTTGAAGCTTTCTTT.